One sample yielded the 25 T cell receptor beta chains listed below, sequenced in a study of response to subunit inactivated influenza vaccine. TCRdb recomputed calls from the RT-PCR reads with MiXCR, one row per CDR3 protein. The sample holds under 550,000 distinct CDR3 sequences; 7.2% are singletons and the top ten take about 12%. The specimen comprised PBMCs from blood, sampled around 25 months after vaccination. The receptors were sampled from a man between 50 and 75 years old who received an inactivated influenza vaccine.

V usage is TRBV4-1 and J usage is TRBJ1-5; 10 positions agree with TRBD1. The CDR3 loop spans 16 amino acids. CDR1 and CDR2 (germline): MGHRA, YSYEKL. The V gene end was trimmed by 1 base and the J gene end by 6 bases; junction bases not matched to a gene: 6. The CDR3 coding sequence is TGCGCCAGCAGCCAAGTCTTTGACAGGGGGCGTCAGCCCCAGCATTTT. Its translation: CASSQVFDRGRQPQHF.

The chain combines TRBV20-1 with TRBJ2-4; 13 bases match TRBD2. The CDR3 covers 19 residues. The V segment lost 1 base and the J segment 0 bases; nucleotides outside the gene matches: 9. Germline V CDR1 and CDR2: DFQATT, SNEGSKA (reference sequence). The CDR3 DNA reads as TGCAGTGCTAGAGCGAGACTAGCGGGAGGACCCCAAGCCAAAAACATTCAGTACTTC. It codes for CSARARLAGGPQAKNIQYF.

This chain connects TRBV9 to TRBJ2-3, with D perhaps matching TRBD1 or TRBD2 (5 bases each). The CDR3 loop spans 15 amino acids. Germline assignment: CDR1 SGDLS and CDR2 YYNGEE. The germline V and J ends were trimmed by 3 bases and 1 base, with 12 bases remaining between them. The CDR3 DNA follows: TGTGCCAGCAGCGGTACACCGGGACGCACAGATACGCAGTATTTT. Amino acid sequence: CASSGTPGRTDTQYF.

The chain uses TRBV27 and TRBJ1-5; D gene unclear. This CDR3 contains 14 residues. CDR1 is MNHEY, CDR2 SMNVEV, per germline (reference sequence). The V gene lost 6 bases and the J gene lost 0 bases, with 9 bases spanning the gap. The CDR3 region is CASRRTVSNQPQHF. CDR3 sequence (DNA): TGTGCCAGCAGGCGGACGGTTAGCAATCAGCCCCAGCATTTT.

This clonotype has a count of ten or more. The rearrangement links TRBV28 to TRBJ2-7; 7 bases line up with TRBD2. CDR1 and CDR2 from the germline V gene are MDHEN and SYDVKM. V shed 5 bases, J shed 5 bases, and the junction held 21 bases outside the gene matches. The CDR3 spans 18 residues. The CDR3 sequence is CASSDRRLFGREYHEQYF. The CDR3 DNA follows: TGTGCCAGCAGTGACAGAAGGCTTTTTGGGCGGGAGTATCACGAGCAGTACTTC.

This clonotype came up many times. This sequence joins TRBV10-3 and TRBJ2-1; 8 bases agree with TRBD1. With 2 bases clipped from V and 2 bases from J, the junction kept 11 bases outside the gene matches. The germline CDR1 and CDR2 sequences are ENHRY and SYGVKD. This CDR3 spans 18 amino acids. CDR3 in DNA: TGTGCCATCAGTGAGACGACAACCCGACAGGGGCCCTACAATGAGCAGTTCTTC. This encodes CAISETTTRQGPYNEQFF.

The chain carries TRBV4-2 and TRBJ1-1, with a tentative D call TRBD1 (6 bases). This CDR3 is 15 amino acids long. The germline V gene has CDR1 LGHNA and CDR2 YNFKEQ. V lost 0 bases, J lost 1 base, and 9 bases lay in between. This chain's CDR3 is CASSQESGANTEAFF. The DNA of the CDR3 is TGTGCCAGCAGCCAAGAATCAGGGGCGAACACTGAAGCTTTCTTT.

This clonotype showed up just a few times. The chain links TRBV3-1 to TRBJ1-5; possibly TRBD1 for D (5 bases). Germline CDR1 reads LGHDT; CDR2 reads YNNKEL (reference sequence). The CDR3 contains 15 residues. Trimming took 0 bases from V and 2 from J, leaving 8 bases between them. The CDR3 DNA is TGTGCCAGCAGCCAAGATACGGGGGGCAATCAGCCCCAGCATTTT. This sequence encodes CASSQDTGGNQPQHF.

This chain uses TRBV6-6 with TRBJ2-7, with D unresolved. This CDR3 is built from 13 residues. CDR1 MNHNY and CDR2 SVGAGI come from the germline V gene (reference sequence). V was clipped by 8 bases and J by 0 bases, with 11 bases between them. CDR3: CASVLVPSYEQYF. CDR3 coding DNA: TGTGCCAGCGTCTTGGTACCCTCCTACGAGCAGTACTTC.

This clonotype was picked up a small number of times. The V and J genes are TRBV7-9 and TRBJ2-1, with TRBD1 matching over 9 bases. Germline-derived CDR1 and CDR2 are SEHNR and FQNEAQ (reference sequence). Trimming removed 3 bases from V and 10 bases from J; junction bases left unmatched: 10. The CDR3 is 15 amino acids. CDR3 protein: CASSFSGTGRGEQFF. CDR3 nucleotides: TGTGCCAGCAGCTTTTCCGGGACAGGGCGCGGGGAGCAGTTCTTC. The whole variable domain, filled in from reference TRBV7-9 and TRBJ2-1, reads DTGVSQNPRHKITKRGQNVTFRCDPISEHNRLYWYRQTLGQGPEFLTYFQNEAQLEKSRLLSDRFSAERPKGSFSTLEIQRTEQGDSAMYLCASSFSGTGRGEQFFGPGTRLTVL.

This clonotype was observed many times. V usage is TRBV29-1 and J usage is TRBJ2-5; 8 positions agree with TRBD1. This CDR3 is built from 11 residues. The V gene's germline CDR1 is SQVTM and CDR2 ANQGSEA. Unmatched junction bases numbered 4, after V lost 6 bases and J lost 7 bases. The CDR3 spells CSVVTGGTQYF. Here the CDR3 DNA reads TGCAGCGTAGTTACAGGGGGGACCCAGTACTTC.

The genes are TRBV2 and TRBJ2-7, with D perhaps matching TRBD1 (6 bases). Germline CDR1 SNHLY, CDR2 FYNNEI. Trimming took 2 bases from V and 0 from J, leaving 14 bases between them. This CDR3 comprises 16 residues. The CDR3 DNA reads TGTGCCAGCAGTGAATCTTGGCAGGGGATCTCCTACGAGCAGTACTTC. It yields the protein CASSESWQGISYEQYF.

Comments on this clonotype: Without the conserved terminal phenylalanine or tryptophan, this CDR3 likely stems from a read error. V and J are TRBV14 and TRBJ1-1; possible D gene TRBD1, 5 bases. Germline values: CDR1 SGHDN, CDR2 FVKESK. V lost 3 bases and J 0 bases, leaving 11 bases between the germline ends. This CDR3 contains 15 residues. In DNA form, the CDR3 reads TGTGCCAGCAGCCAGTATGGGGGTATGAACACTGAAGCTTTCTAT. It is translated as CASSQYGGMNTEAFY.

This clonotype was seen more than once but under ten times. This rearrangement joins TRBV20-1 to TRBJ2-7; D may be TRBD1 (5 bases). This CDR3 region has 15 residues. The germline V gene encodes CDR1 DFQATT and CDR2 SNEGSKA (reference sequence). V gave up 0 bases and J gave up 4 bases, with 16 bases separating them. CDR3 sequence reads: CSARDVGQLTYEQYF. In DNA form, the CDR3 reads TGCAGTGCTAGAGATGTGGGGCAACTCACTTACGAGCAGTACTTC.

This chain uses TRBV4-3 with TRBJ2-3; 12 bases map to TRBD2. The CDR3 sequence is 18 residues long. CDR1 LGHNA and CDR2 YSLEER come from the germline V gene. With V trimmed by 4 bases and J by 1 base, 9 bases remained unmatched. The CDR3 protein is CASSRRLAGAGGTDTQYF. CDR3 sequence (DNA): TGCGCCAGCAGCCGACGACTAGCGGGAGCGGGGGGCACAGATACGCAGTATTTT.

The rearrangement joins TRBV20-1 to TRBJ2-3, with 12 bases that match TRBD2. Germline loops: CDR1 DFQATT, CDR2 SNEGSKA (reference sequence). There are 14 residues in the CDR3. V gave up 6 bases and J gave up 7 bases; unmatched junction bases: 8. The CDR3 here is CSASGLAGTNTQYF. CDR3 DNA sequence: TGCAGTGCCTCAGGACTAGCGGGGACTAATACGCAGTATTTT.

This clonotype was observed a few times. This chain connects TRBV29-1 to TRBJ2-4; the match to TRBD2 covers 7 bases. Germline V gene data show CDR1 as SQVTM and CDR2 as ANQGSEA. The trim removed 2 bases at V and 2 bases at J, leaving 12 bases unmatched. This CDR3 contains 17 residues. CDR3 amino acids: CSVESPAGDRTKNIQYF. In DNA, the CDR3 is TGCAGCGTTGAATCCCCCGCGGGGGATCGAACCAAAAACATTCAGTACTTC.

This clonotype was counted many times. This chain joins TRBV12-3 or TRBV12-4 and TRBJ1-6; 9 nucleotides align to TRBD1. V lost 6 bases and J lost 9; bases outside the gene matches: 6. The CDR3 contains 14 residues. Here the CDR3 DNA reads TGTGCCAGCAGACAGGGACAGGGAGGTTCACCCCTCCACTTT. It encodes CASRQGQGGSPLHF.

In this sample, this clonotype turned up many times. The CDR3 coding sequence is TGTGCCAGCAGTTCCCCGTTGCTAGCGGGACAATACGAGCAGTACTTC. This gives the protein CASSSPLLAGQYEQYF. V is TRBV28 and J is TRBJ2-7, with TRBD2 matching over 9 bases. The CDR3 covers 16 residues. V was pared by 4 bases and J by 4 bases, with 11 bases of the junction left unmatched. Per the germline V gene, CDR1 is MDHEN and CDR2 is SYDVKM. The full variable domain, with the rest looked up from reference TRBV28 and TRBJ2-7, is DVKVTQSSRYLVKRTGEKVFLECVQDMDHENMFWYRQDPGLGLRLIYFSYDVKMKEKGDIPEGYSVSREKKERFSLILESASTNQTSMYLCASSSPLLAGQYEQYFGPGTRLTVT.

This clonotype was seen at least ten times. The chain recombines TRBV12-3 or TRBV12-4 with TRBJ1-6, with D maybe TRBD1 (6 bases). Trimming took off 1 base at V and 7 bases at J, with 14 bases between the two ends. This CDR3 comprises 16 residues. As DNA, the CDR3 is TGTGCCAGCAGTTTAGGGGGGGCGCAGTTCAATTCACCCCTCCACTTT. It is translated as CASSLGGAQFNSPLHF.

The genes are TRBV12-5 and TRBJ2-3; 9 bases line up with TRBD1. Losses at the gene ends were 5 bases for V and 8 bases for J; bases not matched to a gene: 8. The V gene's germline CDR1 is LGHNT and CDR2 FRNRAP. CDR3 length: 14 amino acids. Here the CDR3 DNA reads TGTGCTAGTGGTCGGACAGGGGAGACGGGTACGCAGTATTTT. Translation: CASGRTGETGTQYF.

This clonotype was recorded many times. The chain combines TRBV12-3 or TRBV12-4 with TRBJ2-2; possibly TRBD1 for D (5 bases). Trimming pared 5 bases from V and 7 bases from J, leaving 8 bases between. This CDR3 region has 12 residues. The CDR3 coding sequence is TGTGCCAGCAGTCGACAGAGCGGGGAGCTGTTTTTT. Residues: CASSRQSGELFF.

The chain carries TRBV12-3 or TRBV12-4 and TRBJ1-4, with D hard to call. The CDR3 has 16 amino acids. V was pared by 3 bases and J by 0 bases, with 11 bases between. Here the CDR3 reads CASSLRGGATNEKLFF. The CDR3, as DNA: TGTGCCAGCAGTTTGAGAGGCGGGGCAACTAATGAAAAACTGTTTTTT.

This clonotype was seen ten or more times. The genes are TRBV11-2 and TRBJ2-1, with no clear D. CDR3 size: 15 residues. V was shortened by 1 base and J by 0 bases, with 7 bases between the two germline ends. In germline, CDR1 is SGHAT, CDR2 FQNNGV. The CDR3 bases are TGTGCCAGCAGCTTAGCTAGGAGCTCCTACAATGAGCAGTTCTTC. Amino acid sequence: CASSLARSSYNEQFF.

This clonotype was detected ten times or more. V is TRBV6-2 or TRBV6-3 and J is TRBJ1-6, with D maybe TRBD1 (5 bases). Trimming pared 2 bases from V and 1 base from J, leaving 6 bases between. Germline CDR1 MNHEY, CDR2 SVGEGT. The CDR3 is 15 amino acids. In DNA, the CDR3 is TGTGCCAGCAGTTACGGGGGTTCCTATAATTCACCCCTCCACTTT. It is translated as CASSYGGSYNSPLHF.